The 23 T cell receptor beta chains presented below share a single source sample, sequenced in a study of T-cell reconstitution after alpha-beta-depleted transplantation in children. Antigens of these TCRs are unknown. Study-level points and caveats: It was newly produced T cells that mostly accounted for T-cell counts and diversity one year after transplant.

The authors prepared the TCRbeta library with unique molecular identifiers. TCRdb re-analysed the PCR reads in MiXCR, keeping a single row per CDR3 protein. The sample yields some 300,000 distinct CDR3 sequences, almost 8% seen once. The sequences come from peripheral blood, collected 360 days after TCRalphabeta/CD19-depleted stem cell transplant. Source of these receptors: a female patient younger than 10 who had a stem cell transplant for Fanconi anemia, so the T cells may come from the graft donor.

In its sample, this clonotype was seen many times. J is TRBJ2-1 and V is TRBV12-3 or TRBV12-4; 9 positions match TRBD2. The CDR3 totals 16 residues. V lost 6 bases to trimming and J lost 6 bases; unmatched junction nucleotides: 12. The CDR3 is CASSITSGGRGNEQFF. The CDR3, as DNA: TGTGCCAGCAGCATAACAAGCGGGGGGCGGGGCAATGAGCAGTTCTTC.

This clonotype has just a few counts. The chain employs TRBV5-6 and TRBJ1-6; possibly TRBD1 for D (6 bases). Trimming shortened V by 3 bases and J by 7 bases, and 17 bases separated the two germline ends. The CDR3 runs to 16 residues. Germline V lookup: CDR1 SGHDT, CDR2 YYEEEE. The DNA for the CDR3 is TGTGCCAGCAGCTCCCGCCTCGTGCAGGGGAATTCACCCCTCCACTTT. Translation: CASSSRLVQGNSPLHF.

About this clonotype: A read error may produce the germline difference seen at one junction end. The rearrangement joins TRBV7-7 to TRBJ2-1; 15 bases are shared with TRBD2. The length of the CDR3 is 18 residues. CDR1 and CDR2 from the germline V gene are SSHAT and FNYEAQ (reference sequence). The CDR3 DNA sequence: TGTGCTAGCAGCCATTGGACTAGCGGGGGGGCCGCGTACAATGAGCAGTTCTTC. Translated, it gives CASSHWTSGGAAYNEQFF.

This clonotype was observed a handful of times. This chain connects TRBV28 to TRBJ2-7; TRBD1 might be the D (5 bases). Germline CDR1 MDHEN, CDR2 SYDVKM. Trimming removed 3 bases at V and 3 bases at J, with 21 bases between. The length of the CDR3 is 17 residues. The CDR3 bases are TGTGCCAGCAGTTTTAGCACAGGCCCCAGCTCAGACTACGAGCAGTACGTC. It yields the protein CASSFSTGPSSDYEQYV.

This clonotype was counted between two and nine times. The genes are TRBV20-1 and TRBJ2-7, with 11 positions matching TRBD2. Germline V gene lookup returns CDR1 DFQATT and CDR2 SNEGSKA (reference sequence). V trimming: 1 base; J trimming: 3 bases; junction bases outside the gene matches: 5. This CDR3 is built from 15 residues. CDR3 residues: CSARAVAGGFYEQYF. The CDR3 coding sequence is TGCAGTGCTAGAGCAGTAGCGGGGGGGTTCTACGAGCAGTACTTC.

This clonotype was seen at least ten times. The chain couples TRBV20-1 to TRBJ2-3; TRBD2 aligns across 10 bases. Looked up from germline, CDR1 is DFQATT and CDR2 is SNEGSKA (reference sequence). Trimming at V came to 2 bases and at J to 8 bases, leaving 4 bases not matched to a gene. CDR3 length equals 13 residues. The CDR3 sequence: CSARKRGGRTQYF. Here the CDR3 DNA reads TGCAGTGCTAGAAAGCGGGGGGGCCGTACGCAGTATTTT.

The chain joins TRBV19 to TRBJ2-2, with TRBD1 matching over 8 bases. CDR3 length: 16 amino acids. Trimming removed 10 bases from V and 3 bases from J; junction bases left unmatched: 13. CDR1 is LNHDA, CDR2 SQIVND, per germline (reference sequence). Here the CDR3 DNA reads TGTGCCACCAAAGTGGGGGGACAGGTGTACACCGGGGAGCTGTTTTTT. Translation gives CATKVGGQVYTGELFF.

This clonotype was detected ten times or more. The gene calls are TRBV12-3 or TRBV12-4 and TRBJ2-1, with 13 bases that match TRBD2. J gave up 7 bases and V 6 bases, and 9 bases lay outside the gene matches. This CDR3 has 16 amino acids. Here the CDR3 DNA reads TGTGCCAGCAGCCCTTCACTAGCGGGGGGGCCAAATGAGCAGTTCTTC. Translated: CASSPSLAGGPNEQFF.

This clonotype was seen repeatedly, ten times or more. The chain's CDR3 is CASSLTPSGANVLTF. DNA of the CDR3: TGCGCCAGCAGCTTGACTCCCTCTGGGGCCAACGTCCTGACTTTC. The chain employs TRBV5-1 and TRBJ2-6; D is unclear. This CDR3 spans 15 amino acids. Trimming left V 1 base short and J 0 bases short, with 5 bases between. CDR1 SGHRS and CDR2 YFSETQ come from the germline V gene. The full variable domain, in which reference TRBV5-1 and TRBJ2-6 provide the parts outside the CDR3, is KAGVTQTPRYLIKTRGQQVTLSCSPISGHRSVSWYQQTPGQGLQFLFEYFSETQRNKGNFPGRFSGRQFSNSRSEMNVSTLELGDSALYLCASSLTPSGANVLTFGAGSRLTVL.

This clonotype was seen at least ten times. This chain joins TRBV2 and TRBJ2-7; the D gene is possibly TRBD1 (5 bases). Trimming removed 3 bases at V and 4 bases at J, with 7 bases between. CDR1 and CDR2 from the germline V gene are SNHLY and FYNNEI. The CDR3 has 12 residues. CDR3 in DNA: TGTGCCAGCAGTGAGTCAGGGTACGAGCAGTACTTC. Its protein is CASSESGYEQYF. Looking up the rest from reference TRBV2 and TRBJ2-7 gives the full variable domain: EPEVTQTPSHQVTQMGQEVILRCVPISNHLYFYWYRQILGQKVEFLVSFYNNEISEKSEIFDDQFSVERPDGSNFTLKIRSTKLEDSAMYFCASSESGYEQYFGPGTRLTVT.

As regards this clonotype: A much larger clone sits a single nucleotide away, making a read error possible. This is likely a read error, given that the CDR3 carries no conserved phenylalanine or tryptophan at its end. The chain combines TRBV7-9 with TRBJ1-1; D remains ambiguous. The CDR3 contains 15 residues. The ends were cut back, 5 bases at V and 0 bases at J, with 13 bases in the middle. Germline V gene lookup returns CDR1 SEHNR and CDR2 FQNEAQ (reference sequence). CDR3 in amino acids: CASSPSARLNTEAFS. In DNA, the CDR3 is TGTGCCAGCAGCCCCTCGGCGCGGCTGAACACTGAAGCTTTCTCT.

The genes are TRBV7-3 and TRBJ2-1; D is perhaps TRBD1 or TRBD2 (6 bases each). Trimming took 2 bases from V and 10 from J, leaving 15 bases between them. The CDR3 spans 14 residues. The germline V gene has CDR1 SGHTA and CDR2 FQGTGA. CDR3 residues: CASSLEGGLVEQFF. In DNA form, the CDR3 reads TGTGCCAGCAGCTTAGAGGGGGGTCTGGTAGAGCAGTTCTTC.

Ten or more counts support this clonotype. The V call is TRBV11-2, the J call TRBJ2-7; D is uncertain. Germline V gene sequence: CDR1 SGHAT, CDR2 FQNNGV. V was trimmed by 5 bases and J by 4 bases, leaving 12 bases between them. There are 13 residues in the CDR3. The CDR3 sequence: CASSPLFVYEQYV. DNA for the CDR3: TGTGCCAGCAGCCCCCTCTTTGTATACGAGCAGTACGTC.

Ten or more counts support this clonotype. This sequence joins TRBV5-5 and TRBJ2-7; possible D gene TRBD1, 6 bases. The length of the CDR3 is 15 residues. Trimming left V 2 bases short and J 0 bases short, with 12 bases between. Germline V CDR1 and CDR2: SGHKS, YYEKEE (reference sequence). The CDR3 here is CASSFGQLSSYEQYF. The DNA of the CDR3 is TGTGCCAGCAGCTTCGGACAGCTCAGCTCCTACGAGCAGTACTTC.

The rearrangement joins TRBV3-1 to TRBJ1-6; D unclear. V lost 3 bases and J 10 bases, leaving 10 bases between the germline ends. The CDR3 consists of 13 residues. Germline CDR1 LGHDT, CDR2 YNNKEL (reference sequence). The CDR3 nucleotides are TGTGCCAGCAGCCAGGGAGCGGGATCACCCCTCCACTTT. Amino acid sequence: CASSQGAGSPLHF.

This clonotype was observed at least ten times. J is TRBJ1-2 and V is TRBV29-1, with 8 bases identical to TRBD1. The CDR3 loop spans 13 amino acids. The J segment lost 4 bases and the V segment lost 3 bases, leaving 4 bases of the junction unmatched. Germline V lookup: CDR1 SQVTM, CDR2 ANQGSEA. CDR3 in amino acids: CSVEQGAGYGYTF. The CDR3 region has the DNA TGCAGCGTTGAGCAGGGGGCAGGCTATGGCTACACCTTC. The full variable domain, with the rest looked up from reference TRBV29-1 and TRBJ1-2, is SAVISQKPSRDICQRGTSLTIQCQVDSQVTMMFWYRQQPGQSLTLIATANQGSEATYESGFVIDKFPISRPNLTFSTLTVSNMSPEDSSIYLCSVEQGAGYGYTFGSGTRLTVV.

The rearrangement joins TRBV6-2 or TRBV6-3 to TRBJ1-5, with TRBD1 as a possible D gene (5 bases). The CDR3 totals 20 residues. Trimming took off 4 bases at V and 2 bases at J, with 27 bases between the two ends. Germline values: CDR1 MNHEY, CDR2 SVGEGT. CDR3 in amino acids: CASSSDSVDGHSQGNQPQHF. The CDR3 nucleotides are TGTGCCAGCAGTTCGGACTCGGTCGACGGACACAGTCAAGGCAATCAGCCCCAGCATTTT.

The CDR3 loop reads CASSTRPLGQETQYF. CDR3 DNA sequence: TGTGCCAGCAGCACCCGCCCCCTTGGGCAAGAGACCCAGTACTTC. The rearrangement uses TRBV5-6 and TRBJ2-5; D unclear. The V and J ends lost 4 bases and 2 bases respectively, with 15 bases between them. This CDR3 is built from 15 residues. CDR1 SGHDT and CDR2 YYEEEE come from the germline V gene.

This clonotype was seen a few times. J is TRBJ2-7 and V is TRBV20-1, with 7 bases fitting TRBD2. The CDR3 totals 15 residues. Germline CDR1 reads DFQATT; CDR2 reads SNEGSKA (reference sequence). With 6 bases clipped from V and 2 bases from J, the junction kept 13 bases outside the gene matches. Here the CDR3 reads CSAQDWEAGAYEQYF. The CDR3 coding sequence is TGCAGTGCCCAAGATTGGGAGGCGGGGGCCTACGAGCAGTACTTC.

This clonotype was picked up many times. This rearrangement joins TRBV6-5 to TRBJ2-3; 8 bases are shared with TRBD2. The V and J ends lost 0 bases and 4 bases, in that order; junction bases with no gene match: 3. CDR3 length: 15 residues. The germline V gene has CDR1 MNHEY and CDR2 SVGAGI. The CDR3 DNA sequence: TGTGCCAGCAGTTACTCCGGGAGGGTCTCAGATACGCAGTATTTT. Amino acids: CASSYSGRVSDTQYF.

This clonotype was picked up many times. The chain recombines TRBV12-3 or TRBV12-4 with TRBJ1-6; D not resolved. V was clipped by 3 bases and J by 8 bases, with 5 bases between them. CDR3 length: 12 residues. The CDR3 loop reads CASSLEDSPLHF. Written as DNA, the CDR3 is TGTGCCAGCAGTTTGGAGGATTCACCCCTCCACTTT.

This clonotype has a count of ten or more. V and J are TRBV5-1 and TRBJ1-1; tentative D call: TRBD1 (6 bases). The CDR3 totals 12 residues. Per germline, CDR1 SGHRS and CDR2 YFSETQ. The germline V and J ends were trimmed by 7 bases and 4 bases, with 11 bases remaining between them. The CDR3 nucleotides read TGCGCCAGCGAGGGGGAGAGCACTGAAGCTTTCTTT. Residues: CASEGESTEAFF.

This clonotype showed up many times. The CDR3 protein is CASSLGPLDSNQPQHF. Written as DNA, the CDR3 is TGCGCCAGCAGCTTAGGACCGCTCGATAGCAATCAGCCCCAGCATTTT. The rearrangement uses TRBV5-1 and TRBJ1-5; D is ambiguous. This CDR3 has 16 amino acids. Germline loops: CDR1 SGHRS, CDR2 YFSETQ. The ends were cut back, 2 bases at V and 0 bases at J, with 12 bases in the middle.